This T cell receptor beta chain was identified in a study of blood T cells in healthy people across ages. Findings of the study overall: When set beside aged donors, long-lived donors presented more naive CD4+ cells and higher diversity.

This clonotype has ten or more counts. What it binds is unknown. Through a sample-barcoded 5' primer and a J-beta primer mix, a second PCR was run for about 6 to 12 cycles. With 12 random nucleotides, a template-switch adaptor tagged each individual cDNA molecule. A minimum of 2.5 million CDR3-containing paired-end reads was obtained for each sample. TCRdb re-called the 5' RACE reads with MiXCR, one entry per CDR3 protein. The table has around 400,000 distinct CDR3 sequences, 45% to 65% seen once; the top ten hold 45% to 55%. The sample was blood. This sequence originates from a man between 60 and 75 years old in good health.

The CDR3 DNA reads as TGTGCCAGCAGCATTCTAGCGGGAGGAGTTAATGAGCAGTTCTTC. Its translation is CASSILAGGVNEQFF. V and J are TRBV4-2 and TRBJ2-1; 11 bases fit TRBD2. The germline CDR1 and CDR2 sequences are LGHNA and YNFKEQ. This CDR3 contains 15 residues. Losses at the gene ends were 5 bases for V and 7 bases for J; bases not matched to a gene: 7.